These 15 T cell receptor beta chains were all obtained from the same sample, sequenced in a study of regulatory T cells in long-lasting Graves disease (dated by TCRdb to about 2021). The time point label on this specimen signifies: persistent/refractory GD, antithyroid drugs over 5 years with positive TRAb. RNA was extracted from PBMCs in TRIzol for both TCR sequencing and RNA sequencing. Library generation was performed with multiplex PCR. The listed sequencing device is Illumina HiSeq 4000. iRepertoire HTBI primers and Arm-PCR amplification of CDR3 regions were used to construct TCR beta libraries. The public reads were reprocessed in TCRdb via fastp at Q25 and MiXCR, keeping in-frame beta chains. One record per CDR3 amino acid sequence lists the most common genes and DNA. The sample records roughly 400,000 distinct CDR3 sequences, less than 25% of which are singletons. The top ten clones comprise roughly 20% of the sample.

The source was peripheral blood mononuclear cells (PBMCs), collected when the disease was refractory, from a patient treated with antithyroid drugs. These receptors all stem from a female donor with Graves disease.

This clonotype has at least ten counts. V is TRBV29-1 and J is TRBJ1-1, with D tentatively TRBD1 (6 bases). V lost 3 bases and J lost 1, with 9 bases in between. CDR3 length: 13 residues. In germline, CDR1 is SQVTM, CDR2 ANQGSEA. CDR3 amino acids: CSVDGGPNTEAFF. The DNA for the CDR3 is TGCAGCGTTGATGGGGGCCCGAACACTGAAGCTTTCTTT.

This clonotype has just a few counts. This chain uses TRBV7-2 with TRBJ1-1; D is uncertain. Germline lookup yields CDR1 SGHTA and CDR2 FQGNSA. There are 15 residues in the CDR3. V was trimmed by 7 bases and J by 0 bases, leaving 15 bases between them. DNA of the CDR3: TGTGCCAGCACCTTGGAGGCGGCGGTGAACACTGAAGCTTTCTTT. Its protein is CASTLEAAVNTEAFF. Supplemented by reference TRBV7-2 and TRBJ1-1, the full variable domain reads GAGVSQSPSNKVTEKGKDVELRCDPISGHTALYWYRQSLGQGLEFLIYFQGNSAPDKSGLPSDRFSAERTGGSVSTLTIQRTQQEDSAVYLCASTLEAAVNTEAFFGQGTRLTVV.

The chain couples TRBV24-1 to TRBJ1-2; unclear D gene. The V gene lost 0 bases and the J gene lost 2 bases, with 12 bases spanning the gap. The germline gives CDR1 KGHDR, CDR2 SFDVKD. The CDR3 length is 16 residues. The CDR3 loop is CATSDLRPEINYGYTF. The CDR3 bases are TGTGCCACCAGTGATTTGAGGCCAGAGATAAACTATGGCTACACCTTC.

This rearrangement joins TRBV2 to TRBJ1-1, with a weak D call TRBD1 (5 bases). Germline assignment: CDR1 SNHLY and CDR2 FYNNEI. The CDR3 consists of 12 residues. The V gene lost 5 bases and the J gene lost 8 bases, with 12 bases spanning the gap. CDR3 nucleotide sequence: TGTGCCAGCAGTTGTATGGACAAGGAAGCTTTCTTT. Translating it yields CASSCMDKEAFF.

The CDR3 DNA sequence: TGCAGTGCTTCTGGAGGACAGGGGGCTAACAATGAGCAGTTCTTC. Encoded protein: CSASGGQGANNEQFF. V and J are TRBV20-1 and TRBJ2-1, with 11 nucleotides matching TRBD1. V was clipped by 5 bases and J by 5 bases; unmatched bases: 8. In germline, CDR1 is DFQATT, CDR2 SNEGSKA (reference sequence). The length of the CDR3 is 15 residues.

This clonotype appeared a few times. V gene TRBV30 combines with J gene TRBJ1-6, with D perhaps TRBD1 (5 bases). This CDR3 is 12 amino acids long. V was cut by 7 bases and J by 8 bases, with 12 bases left in between. The germline CDR1 and CDR2 sequences are GTSNPN and SVGIG (reference sequence). CDR3 DNA sequence: TGTGCCTCCTTCTGGGGCGATTCACCCCTCCACTTT. This codes for CASFWGDSPLHF.

This clonotype showed up many times. As DNA, the CDR3 is TGTGCCAGCAGCCGTCCCCAGGGGTTCTACGAGCAGTACTTC. Protein product: CASSRPQGFYEQYF. The J gene is TRBJ2-7, the V gene TRBV6-1, with a tentative D call TRBD1 (6 bases). CDR1 and CDR2 (germline): MNHNS, SASEGT. Trimming took 6 bases from V and 3 from J, leaving 15 bases between them. The CDR3 has 14 amino acids.

In its sample, this clonotype was seen many times. This chain links TRBV12-3 or TRBV12-4 with TRBJ2-7, with TRBD2 identical over 13 bases. V shed 3 bases, J shed 4 bases, and the junction held 6 bases outside the gene matches. CDR3 length: 16 amino acids. CDR3 coding DNA: TGTGCCAGCAGTTTTTCAACTAGCGGGAGGGATTACGAGCAGTACTTC. Translation: CASSFSTSGRDYEQYF.

Many counts were recorded for this clonotype. The chain couples TRBV3-1 to TRBJ1-1; D call uncertain. V was cut by 1 base and J by 0 bases, with 3 bases left in between. CDR1 and CDR2 (germline): LGHDT, YNNKEL (reference sequence). This CDR3 has 13 amino acids. The CDR3 is CASSQAMNTEAFF. CDR3 DNA: TGTGCCAGCAGCCAAGCTATGAACACTGAAGCTTTCTTT. The entire variable domain, with the rest obtained from reference TRBV3-1 and TRBJ1-1, is as follows: DTAVSQTPKYLVTQMGNDKSIKCEQNLGHDTMYWYKQDSKKFLKIMFSYNNKELIINETVPNRFSPKSPDKAHLNLHINSLELGDSAVYFCASSQAMNTEAFFGQGTRLTVV.

The chain employs TRBV2 and TRBJ2-1; 12 nucleotides match TRBD1. CDR1 SNHLY and CDR2 FYNNEI come from the germline V gene. There are 15 residues in the CDR3. Trimming at V came to 8 bases and at J to 10 bases, leaving 12 bases not matched to a gene. The CDR3 sequence is CASSGPGTGGREQFF. The CDR3 nucleotides read TGTGCCAGCTCCGGACCCGGGACAGGGGGCCGGGAGCAGTTCTTC.

The gene calls are TRBV20-1 and TRBJ2-7, with 7 bases lining up with TRBD1. The CDR3 length is 15 residues. Germline CDR1 is DFQATT and CDR2 is SNEGSKA (reference sequence). Unmatched junction bases numbered 8, after V lost 1 base and J lost 2 bases. The CDR3, as DNA: TGCAGTGCTAGAGTTGCTGGCAGGGGGACCTACGAGCAGTACTTC. It yields the protein CSARVAGRGTYEQYF.

This clonotype was seen more than once but under ten times. The rearrangement uses TRBV27 and TRBJ1-5, with a weak D call TRBD1 (5 bases). Germline loops: CDR1 MNHEY, CDR2 SMNVEV (reference sequence). V was pared by 5 bases and J by 4 bases, with 9 bases between. The CDR3 has 13 residues. The CDR3 protein is CASSPNRNQPQHF. Here the CDR3 DNA reads TGTGCCAGCAGTCCCAACAGGAATCAGCCCCAGCATTTT.

In this sample, this clonotype turned up many times. V and J are TRBV7-2 and TRBJ2-6; 10 positions agree with TRBD1. Losses at the gene ends were 3 bases for V and 0 bases for J; bases not matched to a gene: 5. Germline loops: CDR1 SGHTA, CDR2 FQGNSA. The CDR3 runs 18 residues. The CDR3 loop is CASSFMWTGGSGANVLTF. The CDR3 DNA reads as TGTGCCAGCAGCTTTATGTGGACAGGGGGCTCTGGGGCCAACGTCCTGACTTTC.

In this sample, this clonotype turned up many times. CDR3 sequence: CASSRDYQKYEQYF. The CDR3 DNA sequence: TGTGCCAGCAGTCGGGACTACCAAAAATACGAGCAGTACTTC. The chain is built from TRBV6-1 and TRBJ2-7; 7 bases are shared with TRBD2. Per the germline V gene, CDR1 is MNHNS and CDR2 is SASEGT. The ends lost 5 bases at V and 4 bases at J; junction bases unmatched: 8. The CDR3 runs 14 residues.

This clonotype was seen ten or more times. The CDR3 is CASSLPGQPQHF. In nucleotides, the CDR3 is TGTGCCAGCAGCCTCCCGGGTCAGCCCCAGCATTTT. The chain combines TRBV28 with TRBJ1-5; no definite D call. The germline gives CDR1 MDHEN, CDR2 SYDVKM. CDR3 size: 12 residues. The V and J ends lost 6 bases and 6 bases respectively, with 9 bases between them. Full variable domain (rest looked up from reference TRBV28 and TRBJ1-5): DVKVTQSSRYLVKRTGEKVFLECVQDMDHENMFWYRQDPGLGLRLIYFSYDVKMKEKGDIPEGYSVSREKKERFSLILESASTNQTSMYLCASSLPGQPQHFGDGTRLSIL.